The 19 T cell receptor beta chains presented below share a single source sample, sequenced in a study of molecular identifiers for immune sequencing clone quantification (dated by TCRdb to 2017 to 2018). The library was generated by PCR. Sequencer: Illumina HiSeq 4000. TCRdb itself trimmed the public reads at Q25 with fastp, ran MiXCR and retained productive beta chains. Each CDR3 protein appears once, grouped with its most common genes and DNA. The table for this sample lists 350,000 or so distinct CDR3 sequences; 20% to 25% of them were counted only once. Approximately 0.8% of the sample comes from the top ten. Sequenced: naive CD8+ T cells from blood, with Jurkat cell RNA spiked in. The sample's cell subset or site, from its label and the paper: FACS-sorted CD8+CD4-CCR7+CD45RA+ naive T cells. The source is a human donor in good health. Some libraries in this study had Jurkat cell RNA spiked in.

This clonotype was detected many times. The chain joins TRBV11-3 to TRBJ2-1; D may match TRBD1 or TRBD2 (6 bases each). The germline gives CDR1 SGHNT, CDR2 YENEEA. The CDR3 is 12 residues long. The V end lost 2 bases, the J end lost 13 bases, and 12 bases lay between the germline ends. Written as DNA, the CDR3 is TGTGCCAGCAGCTTAAGGGGGGAAAGACAGTTCTTC. Protein: CASSLRGERQFF.

The rearrangement links TRBV18 to TRBJ2-7; 8 nucleotides agree with TRBD1. J was trimmed by 3 bases and V by 4 bases; bases with no gene match: 11. The CDR3 is made up of 16 amino acids. The germline V gene encodes CDR1 KGHSH and CDR2 LQKENI. CDR3 sequence (DNA): TGTGCCAGCTCACGACTTACCATTGACAGGGGCTACGAGCAGTACTTC. Translating it yields CASSRLTIDRGYEQYF.

This clonotype was recorded many times. The V call is TRBV6-2 or TRBV6-3, the J call TRBJ1-5, with D perhaps matching TRBD1 (6 bases). The V gene lost 10 bases and the J gene lost 10 bases, with 23 bases spanning the gap. This CDR3 has 14 residues. Germline V gene data show CDR1 as MNHEY and CDR2 as SVGEGT. CDR3: CATQQGTLKDPQHF. CDR3 bases: TGTGCCACCCAACAGGGAACATTGAAGGATCCCCAGCATTTT.

This clonotype was seen ten or more times. J is TRBJ1-1 and V is TRBV4-1; tentatively, D is TRBD1 (6 bases). The CDR3 covers 13 residues. V was clipped by 4 bases and J by 6 bases, with 12 bases between them. In germline, CDR1 is MGHRA, CDR2 YSYEKL. CDR3 region: CASSRPGVAEAFF. CDR3 nucleotides: TGCGCCAGCAGCCGGCCAGGGGTGGCTGAAGCTTTCTTT.

This clonotype was seen many times. V gene TRBV6-2 or TRBV6-3 combines with J gene TRBJ2-7; the D gene is possibly TRBD1 (6 bases). CDR1 and CDR2 from the germline V gene are MNHEY and SVGEGT. With 2 bases removed from V and 0 bases from J, the gap between germline ends came to 14 bases. The CDR3 totals 16 residues. As DNA, the CDR3 is TGTGCCAGCAGTTACAGCCGAGGACAGAGCTCCTACGAGCAGTACTTC. Protein sequence: CASSYSRGQSSYEQYF.

This clonotype was counted a few times. The genes are TRBV24-1 and TRBJ2-2, with 8 bases identical to TRBD1. The J segment lost 1 base and the V segment lost 5 bases, leaving 2 bases of the junction unmatched. Germline V gene data show CDR1 as KGHDR and CDR2 as SFDVKD. The CDR3 is 15 amino acids. For the CDR3, the DNA is TGTGCCACCAGTGCTGGGACAGGGAACACCGGGGAGCTGTTTTTT. Translating gives CATSAGTGNTGELFF.

This clonotype was detected a few times. The chain carries TRBV27 and TRBJ1-2; D gene unclear. This CDR3 region has 14 residues. Trimming removed 2 bases from V and 1 base from J, with 8 bases in between. Germline V gene data show CDR1 as MNHEY and CDR2 as SMNVEV (reference sequence). CDR3 sequence (DNA): TGTGCCAGCAGTTTAAAGGGCAGTAACTATGGCTACACCTTC. This gives the protein CASSLKGSNYGYTF.

As concerns this clonotype: A much larger clone differs from this one at a single base, so this may be a read error. Because it lacks the conserved phenylalanine or tryptophan at the end, this CDR3 is likely a read error. V usage is TRBV30 and J usage is TRBJ2-5; D is unresolved. Germline assignment: CDR1 GTSNPN and CDR2 SVGIG (reference sequence). Deletions cut 2 bases from V and 8 bases from J, with 15 bases between. The CDR3 sequence is 13 residues long. The CDR3 spells CAWSQSLRPTQYL. CDR3 in DNA: TGTGCCTGGAGTCAAAGTTTGAGGCCCACCCAGTACCTC.

On this clonotype itself: A much larger clone sits a single nucleotide away, making a read error possible. The CDR3 loop reads CARSTIPEAAEQFF. The CDR3 bases are TGTGCCCGCAGCACTATCCCCGAGGCCGCGGAGCAGTTCTTC. The chain recombines TRBV6-5 with TRBJ2-1; D remains ambiguous. The CDR3 has 14 amino acids. Germline-derived CDR1 and CDR2 are MNHEY and SVGAGI.

This clonotype was counted at least ten times. The rearrangement links TRBV5-6 to TRBJ2-1; D is possibly TRBD1 or TRBD2 (5 bases each). Per germline, CDR1 SGHDT and CDR2 YYEEEE. The CDR3 has 13 amino acids. Trimming cost V 3 bases and J 6 bases, with 10 bases left between them. The CDR3: CASSSSGSNEQFF. CDR3 nucleotides: TGTGCCAGCAGCTCTTCAGGGAGCAATGAGCAGTTCTTC. Supplemented by reference TRBV5-6 and TRBJ2-1, the full variable domain reads DAGVTQSPTHLIKTRGQQVTLRCSPKSGHDTVSWYQQALGQGPQFIFQYYEEEERQRGNFPDRFSGHQFPNYSSELNVNALLLGDSALYLCASSSSGSNEQFFGPGTRLTVL.

The chain carries TRBV19 and TRBJ1-2; TRBD1 matches at 11 bases. Germline CDR1 is LNHDA and CDR2 is SQIVND (reference sequence). CDR3 size: 15 residues. The ends lost 3 bases at V and 4 bases at J; junction bases unmatched: 4. CDR3 sequence reads: CASSMAGTGGYGYTF. The DNA of the CDR3 is TGTGCCAGTAGTATGGCCGGGACAGGGGGCTATGGCTACACCTTC. Supplemented by reference TRBV19 and TRBJ1-2, the full variable domain reads DGGITQSPKYLFRKEGQNVTLSCEQNLNHDAMYWYRQDPGQGLRLIYYSQIVNDFQKGDIAEGYSVSREKKESFPLTVTSAQKNPTAFYLCASSMAGTGGYGYTFGSGTRLTVV.

This clonotype was observed many times. The chain recombines TRBV6-2 or TRBV6-3 with TRBJ2-7, with unresolved D. CDR3 size: 10 residues. The V gene lost 5 bases and the J gene lost 7 bases, with 6 bases spanning the gap. Germline CDR1 reads MNHEY; CDR2 reads SVGEGT. The CDR3 DNA sequence: TGTGCCAGCAGTCACCGGGAGCAGTACTTC. Its protein is CASSHREQYF.

Worth noting for this clonotype: With a much larger clone just one base away, this may be a read error. The CDR3: CASSLGHGQGEAFF. The CDR3 DNA reads as TGTGCCAGCAGCTTAGGCCACGGACAGGGAGAAGCTTTCTTT. The chain is built from TRBV11-2 and TRBJ1-1; 8 bases map to TRBD1. Germline V gene sequence: CDR1 SGHAT, CDR2 FQNNGV. CDR3 length equals 14 residues. The J segment lost 8 bases and the V segment lost 1 base, leaving 6 bases of the junction unmatched.

Turning to this clonotype: Sequence at one end of the junction differs from germline and may be a read error. CDR3 DNA: TGTGCCAGCGGTTTAAGGGCTAGCGGGATCCCAGATACGCAGTATTTT. Translating it yields CASGLRASGIPDTQYF. This chain links TRBV27 with TRBJ2-3; 9 nucleotides align to TRBD2. This CDR3 has 16 amino acids. Germline CDR1 reads MNHEY; CDR2 reads SMNVEV (reference sequence).

This clonotype was picked up a small number of times. The chain is built from TRBV12-3 or TRBV12-4 and TRBJ2-1; 9 positions match TRBD1. This CDR3 comprises 17 residues. Trimming at V came to 5 bases and at J to 5 bases, leaving 13 bases not matched to a gene. CDR3 residues: CASSLLGGQGWDNEQFF. DNA of the CDR3: TGTGCCAGCAGTCTCCTAGGGGGACAGGGTTGGGACAATGAGCAGTTCTTC.

Ten or more counts support this clonotype. V gene TRBV9 combines with J gene TRBJ2-6; 10 nucleotides line up with TRBD1. The CDR3 length is 16 residues. In germline, CDR1 is SGDLS, CDR2 YYNGEE. V shed 3 bases, J shed 2 bases, and the junction held 2 bases outside the gene matches. This CDR3 is CASSETGGPGANVLTF. For the CDR3, the DNA is TGTGCCAGCAGCGAGACAGGGGGCCCTGGGGCCAACGTCCTGACTTTC.

V usage is TRBV14 and J usage is TRBJ2-6, with 9 bases lining up with TRBD2. This CDR3 region has 19 residues. Per germline, CDR1 SGHDN and CDR2 FVKESK. With 6 bases clipped from V and 0 bases from J, the junction kept 12 bases outside the gene matches. CDR3 region: CASSLLAGIRTSGANVLTF. DNA for the CDR3: TGTGCCAGCAGTTTACTAGCGGGTATAAGAACCTCTGGGGCCAACGTCCTGACTTTC.

In its sample, this clonotype was seen a few times. This chain connects TRBV27 to TRBJ2-3; TRBD2 agrees at 8 bases. Germline V CDR1 and CDR2: MNHEY, SMNVEV (reference sequence). The CDR3 is 15 residues long. The V and J ends lost 3 bases and 4 bases, in that order; junction bases with no gene match: 6. For the CDR3, the DNA is TGTGCCAGCAGTTTCAGCGGGAGAGGGTCAGATACGCAGTATTTT. Encoded protein: CASSFSGRGSDTQYF.

The chain employs TRBV7-9 and TRBJ2-3, with 9 positions matching TRBD1. Germline trimming cut 8 bases from V and 10 bases from J; bases unmatched to any gene: 19. Germline CDR1 and CDR2: SEHNR and FQNEAQ (reference sequence). The CDR3 runs 16 residues. In DNA form, the CDR3 reads TGTGCCAGCTGCGTCCCGGGACAGGGCGCTCCGGGGGCGCAGTATTTT. Amino acids: CASCVPGQGAPGAQYF.